The clone carrying this TCR beta chain was detected only a few times. Its antigen is still unknown. There are 17 residues in the CDR3. V was shortened by 5 bases and J by 1 base, with 17 bases between the two germline ends. Germline assignment: CDR1 MDHEN and CDR2 SYDVKM. The record originates from a study of T-cell memory formation after mild COVID-19. Notes on the study in general: Clones that got smaller from day 15 to 85 had even CD4/CD8, while clones growing later tipped toward CD4+.

MiXCR was run by TCRdb on the 5' RACE reads, yielding one entry per CDR3 protein. The table has some 120,000 distinct CDR3 sequences, approximately 15% seen once. The sequence came from a man between 18 and 29 years old who had mild COVID-19 (a few samples of this study predate the infection). Cell type and time point are not known. The chain joins TRBV28 to TRBJ2-2, with a tentative D call TRBD1 (6 bases). The specimen sequenced was PBMCs or a T cell subset sorted from them (not recorded which). CDR3 sequence reads: CASSPSAGAVNTGELFF. The CDR3 DNA follows: TGTGCCAGCAGTCCCTCGGCAGGGGCCGTGAACACCGGGGAGCTGTTTTTT.